These 17 T cell receptor beta chains were sequenced from one sample in a study of blood T cell repertoires in COVID-19. Generated by immunoSEQ multiplex PCR, the TCRdb table keeps only in-frame clones and is missing some. The table includes about 200,000 clones, roughly 89% detected once. The sequenced material came from PBMCs or T cells enriched from blood (not recorded which). The receptors here all came from a woman in her thirties with acute COVID-19.

The chain carries TRBV14 and TRBJ1-3; D not resolved. With 0 bases removed from V and 0 bases from J, the gap between germline ends came to 12 bases. The CDR3 is 17 residues long. Germline values: CDR1 SGHDN, CDR2 FVKESK. The CDR3 here is CASSQERSARSGNTIYF. The CDR3 coding sequence is TGTGCCAGCAGCCAAGAGAGGTCAGCCCGCTCTGGAAACACCATATATTTT.

V and J are TRBV6-5 and TRBJ1-2; D ambiguous. There are 13 residues in the CDR3. Germline V gene data show CDR1 as MNHEY and CDR2 as SVGAGI. The germline V and J ends were trimmed by 2 bases and 3 bases, with 7 bases remaining between them. The CDR3 DNA follows: TGTGCCAGCAGTTACGGCAGGCACTATGGCTACACCTTC. This translates into CASSYGRHYGYTF.

The chain employs TRBV11-2 and TRBJ1-1; the D gene is possibly TRBD1 (5 bases). The CDR3 extends over 14 amino acids. V lost 7 bases and J lost 6, with 18 bases in between. Germline lookup yields CDR1 SGHAT and CDR2 FQNNGV. The CDR3, as DNA: TGTGCCAGCACCCTTGGGGGGGTCGGAGCTGAAGCTTTCTTT. Protein product: CASTLGGVGAEAFF.

This rearrangement joins TRBV29-1 to TRBJ2-1; no reliable D call. CDR3 length equals 14 residues. CDR1 SQVTM and CDR2 ANQGSEA come from the germline V gene. Trimming took 3 bases from V and 7 from J, leaving 16 bases between them. The CDR3 spells CSVDSSGVENEQFF. The CDR3, as DNA: TGCAGCGTTGATTCGTCTGGAGTAGAGAATGAGCAGTTCTTC.

This sequence joins TRBV11-2 and TRBJ2-3, with D tentatively TRBD1 (6 bases). V dropped 10 bases and J dropped 1 base, with 21 bases sitting between them. The CDR3 is made up of 16 amino acids. Germline assignment: CDR1 SGHAT and CDR2 FQNNGV. The CDR3, as DNA: TGTGCCACCACCCTCTTGGGGGCCCGGGGCACAGATACGCAGTATTTT. Translation gives CATTLLGARGTDTQYF.

The V call is TRBV19, the J call TRBJ2-7; TRBD1 agrees at 7 bases. The CDR3 is 14 amino acids. Per germline, CDR1 LNHDA and CDR2 SQIVND (reference sequence). The V gene end was trimmed by 3 bases and the J gene end by 2 bases; junction bases not matched to a gene: 4. CDR3 sequence reads: CASSMRQGAYEQYF. CDR3 nucleotide sequence: TGTGCCAGTAGTATGCGACAGGGTGCCTACGAGCAGTACTTC.

This clone showed up just once. The chain employs TRBV13 and TRBJ1-1; D unclear. CDR1 is PRHDT, CDR2 FYEKMQ, per germline (reference sequence). The CDR3 is 13 residues long. Deletions cut 8 bases from V and 1 base from J, with 11 bases between. CDR3 sequence: CASSSSGNTEAFF. CDR3 in DNA: TGTGCCAGCTCTAGCTCTGGGAACACTGAAGCTTTCTTT.

J is TRBJ1-5 and V is TRBV14; D remains ambiguous. V was trimmed by 1 base and J by 1 base, leaving 11 bases between them. CDR1 SGHDN and CDR2 FVKESK come from the germline V gene. This CDR3 is built from 16 residues. The CDR3: CASSQVGGGSNQPQHF. For the CDR3, the DNA is TGTGCCAGCAGCCAAGTGGGAGGAGGCAGCAATCAGCCCCAGCATTTT.

V is TRBV5-1 and J is TRBJ1-6; 10 bases fit TRBD1. V shed 0 bases, J shed 7 bases, and the junction held 1 base outside the gene matches. The CDR3 totals 15 residues. In germline, CDR1 is SGHRS, CDR2 YFSETQ. This CDR3 is CASSLEDRGNSPLHF. CDR3 nucleotide sequence: TGCGCCAGCAGCTTGGAGGACAGGGGGAATTCACCCCTCCACTTT.

This clone occurred once. The chain carries TRBV18 and TRBJ1-1, with D maybe TRBD1 (5 bases). CDR3 length: 15 residues. Trimming shortened V by 6 bases and J by 6 bases, and 20 bases separated the two germline ends. CDR1 KGHSH and CDR2 LQKENI come from the germline V gene. This CDR3 reads CASSSPNGGGSEAFF. CDR3 DNA: TGTGCCAGCTCCTCCCCAAACGGGGGGGGATCTGAAGCTTTCTTT. Complete variable domain (other parts from reference TRBV18 and TRBJ1-1): NAGVMQNPRHLVRRRGQEARLRCSPMKGHSHVYWYRQLPEEGLKFMVYLQKENIIDESGMPKERFSAEFPKEGPSILRIQQVVRGDSAAYFCASSSPNGGGSEAFFGQGTRLTVV.

This clone was observed a handful of times. The chain carries TRBV5-1 and TRBJ2-7; 9 bases line up with TRBD1. J was trimmed by 6 bases and V by 4 bases; bases with no gene match: 8. Germline V gene data show CDR1 as SGHRS and CDR2 as YFSETQ. CDR3 size: 14 residues. In DNA form, the CDR3 reads TGCGCCAGCAGCCCGGACAGGGGATTGGGCGAGCAGTACTTC. Amino acids: CASSPDRGLGEQYF.

The chain employs TRBV6-1 and TRBJ1-6, with D possibly matching TRBD1 (6 bases). The CDR3 loop spans 17 amino acids. V gave up 3 bases and J gave up 7 bases, with 19 bases separating them. CDR1 is MNHNS, CDR2 SASEGT, per germline. CDR3 nucleotides: TGTGCCAGCAGTGAGACTAGAGCAGCGGGGGGCAATTCACCCCTCCACTTT. Protein sequence: CASSETRAAGGNSPLHF.

V is TRBV29-1 and J is TRBJ1-1, with 7 nucleotides matching TRBD1. Trimming cost V 6 bases and J 3 bases; bases outside gene matches: 4. This CDR3 contains 12 residues. Germline-derived CDR1 and CDR2 are SQVTM and ANQGSEA. CDR3 coding DNA: TGCAGCGTGAACAGGGGAGACACTGAAGCTTTCTTT. It encodes CSVNRGDTEAFF.

The chain couples TRBV19 to TRBJ2-1; 8 nucleotides line up with TRBD2. Trimming cost V 3 bases and J 2 bases; bases outside gene matches: 3. This CDR3 contains 15 residues. Looked up from germline, CDR1 is LNHDA and CDR2 is SQIVND (reference sequence). Written as DNA, the CDR3 is TGTGCCAGTAGTATTCAAGCGGGGGCCTACAATGAGCAGTTCTTC. Its protein is CASSIQAGAYNEQFF.

This clone was recorded once. This chain uses TRBV6-2 or TRBV6-3 with TRBJ1-1, with 9 positions matching TRBD1. V shed 5 bases and J 4 bases; nucleotides not matched to a gene: 8. This CDR3 comprises 15 residues. Germline CDR1 and CDR2: MNHEY and SVGEGT. CDR3 in DNA: TGTGCCAGCAGTAGCCCCAGACAGGGGGGCACTGAAGCTTTCTTT. Protein: CASSSPRQGGTEAFF.

The chain is built from TRBV15 and TRBJ1-1, with D tentatively TRBD1 (5 bases). V was pared by 3 bases and J by 3 bases, with 14 bases between. This CDR3 has 15 residues. Germline values: CDR1 LNHNV, CDR2 YYDKDF (reference sequence). DNA for the CDR3: TGTGCCACCAGCAGGGACAAGGGGCAGTACACTGAAGCTTTCTTT. It translates to CATSRDKGQYTEAFF.

The chain combines TRBV3-1 (or the pseudogene TRBV3-2) with TRBJ2-5; a possible D gene is TRBD1 (6 bases). Germline V gives CDR1 LGHDT, CDR2 YNNKEL (reference sequence). V dropped 1 base and J dropped 3 bases, with 15 bases sitting between them. The CDR3 extends over 16 amino acids. The CDR3 bases are TGTGCCAGCAGCCAAGTCCTAATACAGGGAGAAGAGACCCAGTACTTC. Its translation: CASSQVLIQGEETQYF.